The 18 T cell receptor beta chains listed next were all sequenced from one sample in a study of Ad26.COV2.S vaccination and SARS-CoV-2 variants. The assay was immunoSEQ multiplex PCR, and TCRdb's table has in-frame clones only and misses some. The sample holds roughly 700,000 clones, 70% to 90% seen once. Noted treatment: over 15 received Ad26.COV2.S at low or high dose, single or two shots; roughly 5 received placebo; per-sample allocation not given. The samples were gathered on day 63 after the first injection of vaccine or placebo. Here the sequenced sample was peripheral blood, taken in a trial of Ad26.COV2.S vaccine versus placebo. These receptors were collected from a person aged 18-65 years who received the Ad26.COV2.S COVID-19 vaccine or a placebo.

In this sample, this clone turned up many times. This chain joins TRBV3-1 (or the pseudogene TRBV3-2) and TRBJ1-2; tentatively, D is TRBD1 (5 bases). Between the trimmed V and J ends, which lost 0 bases and 8 bases, there was a span of 22 bases. Germline V gives CDR1 LGHDT, CDR2 YNNKEL (reference sequence). This CDR3 is built from 17 residues. The CDR3: CASSQDTAQGARPGYTF. In nucleotides, the CDR3 is TGTGCCAGCAGCCAAGATACAGCTCAAGGGGCGCGACCGGGCTACACCTTC.

In regard to this clone: The same CDR3 also results from other DNA sequences found in this sample. V and J are TRBV5-1 and TRBJ2-1; 9 bases map to TRBD2. Germline CDR1 reads SGHRS; CDR2 reads YFSETQ. This CDR3 is built from 15 residues. V trimming: 0 bases; J trimming: 7 bases; junction bases outside the gene matches: 5. CDR3 in amino acids: CASSLGASGVNEQFF. Here the CDR3 DNA reads TGCGCCAGCAGCTTGGGGGCTAGCGGGGTGAATGAGCAGTTCTTC.

A single count supports this clone. The genes are TRBV4-3 and TRBJ1-6; D is unresolved. Looked up from germline, CDR1 is LGHNA and CDR2 is YSLEER. Deletions cut 1 base from V and 0 bases from J, with 10 bases between. The CDR3 has 17 amino acids. The CDR3 sequence is CASSQVPGGSYNSPLHF. CDR3 bases: TGCGCCAGCAGCCAAGTGCCTGGAGGCTCCTATAATTCACCCCTCCACTTT.

The chain couples TRBV3-1 (or the pseudogene TRBV3-2) to TRBJ1-2, with 11 bases that match TRBD1. The CDR3 has 15 residues. V shed 4 bases and J 6 bases; nucleotides not matched to a gene: 7. Germline lookup yields CDR1 LGHDT and CDR2 YNNKEL (reference sequence). The CDR3 DNA reads as TGTGCCAGCAGCCTCAGCGGGGACAGGGGGGATGGCTACACCTTC. Amino acid sequence: CASSLSGDRGDGYTF.

This chain connects TRBV27 to TRBJ2-2; 8 bases align to TRBD1. The CDR3 spans 14 residues. V dropped 7 bases and J dropped 6; count of bases not matched to a gene: 7. The germline V gene has CDR1 MNHEY and CDR2 SMNVEV (reference sequence). The CDR3 DNA is TGTGCCAGCAAGGGCAGGGGGCGATCCGGGGAGCTGTTTTTT. This translates into CASKGRGRSGELFF.

This clone showed up just once. The rearrangement uses TRBV28 and TRBJ1-1; 7 nucleotides line up with TRBD1. Germline lookup yields CDR1 MDHEN and CDR2 SYDVKM. This CDR3 is 14 amino acids long. Germline trimming cut 7 bases from V and 3 bases from J; bases unmatched to any gene: 8. The CDR3 sequence is CASNSQDRYTEAFF. In DNA form, the CDR3 reads TGTGCCAGCAACTCTCAGGACAGGTACACTGAAGCTTTCTTT.

Remarks on this clone: Other nucleotide sequences in the sample specify the same CDR3. CDR3 sequence: CASSTGQGTDTQYF. CDR3 in DNA: TGTGCCAGCAGCACTGGACAGGGAACAGATACGCAGTATTTT. The chain joins TRBV7-3 to TRBJ2-3; 8 positions match TRBD1. V lost 5 bases, J lost 3 bases, and 4 bases stayed unmatched. CDR1 is SGHTA, CDR2 FQGTGA, per germline. CDR3 length: 14 residues.

To note about this clone: One junction end does not reproduce the germline sequence, and a read error may be involved. This rearrangement joins TRBV11-2 to TRBJ2-3; perhaps TRBD1 as D (6 bases). The V gene's germline CDR1 is SGHAT and CDR2 FQNNGV. The CDR3 is 17 amino acids. Here the CDR3 reads CASSLEANRVRTDTQYF. DNA for the CDR3: TGTGCCAGCAGCCTAGAGGCAAACAGGGTCCGCACAGATACGCAGTATTTT.

V is TRBV5-6 and J is TRBJ1-5; TRBD1 is a possible D gene (6 bases). V was clipped by 1 base and J by 3 bases, with 20 bases between them. The V gene's germline CDR1 is SGHDT and CDR2 YYEEEE. The CDR3 has 18 residues. Here the CDR3 DNA reads TGTGCCAGCAGCTTGTCGAGCGATATACAGGGCACCAATCAGCCCCAGCATTTT. Residues: CASSLSSDIQGTNQPQHF.

The rearrangement joins TRBV29-1 to TRBJ2-5, with D perhaps TRBD2 (5 bases). The germline V gene encodes CDR1 SQVTM and CDR2 ANQGSEA. CDR3 length: 10 amino acids. V was pared by 6 bases and J by 5 bases, with 7 bases between. In nucleotides, the CDR3 is TGCAGCGTGCTAGCCGAGACCCAGTACTTC. Residues: CSVLAETQYF.

The chain has TRBV18 and TRBJ2-2; D is possibly TRBD1 (6 bases). V shed 3 bases and J shed 4 bases, with 15 bases lying between them. This CDR3 comprises 16 residues. Germline V gives CDR1 KGHSH, CDR2 LQKENI. Here the CDR3 reads CASSPLPTGTTGELFF. The CDR3 DNA sequence: TGTGCCAGCTCACCGCTACCGACAGGAACCACCGGGGAGCTGTTTTTT.

This chain connects TRBV7-9 to TRBJ2-1; tentatively, D is TRBD2 (5 bases). Per the germline V gene, CDR1 is SEHNR and CDR2 is FQNEAQ (reference sequence). The CDR3 is 18 residues long. The ends were cut back, 1 base at V and 0 bases at J, with 16 bases in the middle. CDR3 loop: CASSLGIASQSSYNEQFF. The CDR3 bases are TGTGCCAGCAGCTTAGGGATTGCTAGCCAGAGCTCCTACAATGAGCAGTTCTTC.

The rearrangement joins TRBV2 to TRBJ2-2, with a possible D match to TRBD1 (6 bases). The germline V and J ends were trimmed by 9 bases and 2 bases, with 16 bases remaining between them. Germline CDR1 SNHLY, CDR2 FYNNEI. CDR3 length: 15 residues. The CDR3 sequence: CARENRESNTGELFF. The CDR3 DNA is TGTGCCAGAGAGAACAGGGAAAGTAACACCGGGGAGCTGTTTTTT.

V is TRBV30 and J is TRBJ2-3; D is perhaps TRBD1 (5 bases). The V and J ends lost 4 bases and 2 bases respectively, with 10 bases between them. The germline V gene has CDR1 GTSNPN and CDR2 SVGIG (reference sequence). This CDR3 has 13 amino acids. CDR3 in DNA: TGTGCCTGGAATAGGGGCCCCACAGATACGCAGTATTTT. Protein sequence: CAWNRGPTDTQYF.

The chain employs TRBV19 and TRBJ1-5, with 9 bases matching TRBD1. The CDR3 extends over 16 amino acids. The ends lost 3 bases at V and 2 bases at J; junction bases unmatched: 5. Germline V gene data show CDR1 as LNHDA and CDR2 as SQIVND (reference sequence). CDR3 sequence (DNA): TGTGCCAGTAGTATGTCCGGGGACAGGGGCAATCAGCCCCAGCATTTT. Protein: CASSMSGDRGNQPQHF.

The chain uses TRBV19 and TRBJ2-7; no definite D call. The V end was cut by 5 bases, the J end by 1 base, with 12 bases between. The CDR3 runs to 14 residues. Germline V gives CDR1 LNHDA, CDR2 SQIVND (reference sequence). CDR3 amino acids: CASSPRQASYEQYF. As DNA, the CDR3 is TGTGCCAGTAGTCCTCGCCAGGCTTCCTACGAGCAGTACTTC.

The genes are TRBV11-2 and TRBJ2-7; 7 nucleotides match TRBD2. Germline CDR1 is SGHAT and CDR2 is FQNNGV. V shed 0 bases and J 2 bases; nucleotides not matched to a gene: 4. The CDR3 contains 15 residues. The CDR3 protein is CASSLEGGLPYEQYF. DNA of the CDR3: TGTGCCAGCAGCTTAGAGGGGGGGTTGCCCTACGAGCAGTACTTC.

The rearrangement joins TRBV6-5 to TRBJ2-1; 7 positions match TRBD1. Per the germline V gene, CDR1 is MNHEY and CDR2 is SVGAGI. The CDR3 extends over 16 amino acids. With V trimmed by 1 base and J by 7 bases, 10 bases remained unmatched. CDR3 sequence (DNA): TGTGCCAGCAGTTACTGGACAGGCCGAGACGGTAATGAGCAGTTCTTC. Translated: CASSYWTGRDGNEQFF.